The source of this TCR beta chain is a study of T cell clonotyping in hematopoietic cell transplantation. About this clone itself: Its antigen is as yet unknown.

Per germline, CDR1 LGHNA and CDR2 YSLEER. The length of the CDR3 is 15 residues. Deletions cut 0 bases from V and 7 bases from J, with 12 bases between. Method: immunoSEQ multiplex PCR; TCRdb's copy keeps in-frame clones and lacks some. The repertoire includes about 16,000 clones, over 75% of them detected once, and around 4.4% sits in the top ten. Overall study results and limits: After transplant, recipient diversity fell while pathologically expanded clonotypes grew through day 180. At the given depth, recipient repertoires were over 95% de novo clonotypes. No sorting was done, leaving CD4 and CD8 contributions mixed.

This sequence was found in a woman aged 40 to 50 in good health. Some clones in this sample may be carry-over from other donors' samples. The V and J genes are TRBV4-3 and TRBJ1-4; possibly TRBD1 for D (6 bases). The sequencing sample was made of peripheral blood mononuclear cells. The CDR3: CASSQDRVGGEKLFF. The CDR3 DNA follows: TGCGCCAGCAGCCAAGATAGGGTAGGGGGTGAAAAACTGTTTTTT.